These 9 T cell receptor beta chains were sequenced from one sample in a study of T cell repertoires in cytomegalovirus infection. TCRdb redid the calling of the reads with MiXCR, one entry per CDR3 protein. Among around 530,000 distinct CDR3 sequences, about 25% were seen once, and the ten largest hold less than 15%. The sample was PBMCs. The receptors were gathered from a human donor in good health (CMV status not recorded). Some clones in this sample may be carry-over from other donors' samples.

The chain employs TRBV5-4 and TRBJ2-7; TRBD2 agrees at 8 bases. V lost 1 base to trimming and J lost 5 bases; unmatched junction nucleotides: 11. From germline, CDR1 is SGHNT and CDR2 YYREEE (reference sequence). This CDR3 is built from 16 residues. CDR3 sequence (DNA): TGTGCCAGCAGCTTGAGTCCGGGACTAGTCCCCAACGAGCAGTACGTC. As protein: CASSLSPGLVPNEQYV.

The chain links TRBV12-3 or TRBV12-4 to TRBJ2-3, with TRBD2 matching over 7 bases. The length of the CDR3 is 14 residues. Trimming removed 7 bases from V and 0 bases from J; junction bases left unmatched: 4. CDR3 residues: CASKRESSTDTQYF. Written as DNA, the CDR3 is TGTGCCAGCAAGCGGGAATCTAGCACAGATACGCAGTATTTT.

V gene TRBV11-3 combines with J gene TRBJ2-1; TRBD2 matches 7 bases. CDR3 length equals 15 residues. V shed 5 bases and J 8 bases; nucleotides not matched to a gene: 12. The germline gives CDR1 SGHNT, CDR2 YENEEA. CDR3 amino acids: CASSPGAGRLHEQFF. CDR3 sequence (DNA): TGTGCCAGCAGCCCAGGAGCGGGACGCCTCCATGAGCAGTTCTTC.

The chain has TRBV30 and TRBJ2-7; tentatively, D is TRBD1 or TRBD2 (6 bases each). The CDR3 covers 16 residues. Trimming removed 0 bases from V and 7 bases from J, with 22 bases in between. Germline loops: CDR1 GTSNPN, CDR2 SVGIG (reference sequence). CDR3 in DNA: TGTGCCTGGAGTGTACGACTAAGGCGCCAGGGGACTGAGCAGTACTTC. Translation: CAWSVRLRRQGTEQYF.

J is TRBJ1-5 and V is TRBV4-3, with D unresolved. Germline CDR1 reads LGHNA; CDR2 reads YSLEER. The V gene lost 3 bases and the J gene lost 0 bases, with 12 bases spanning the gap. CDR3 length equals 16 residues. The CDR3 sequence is CASSQGVMGSNQPQHF. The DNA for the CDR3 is TGCGCCAGCAGCCAGGGTGTCATGGGTAGCAATCAGCCCCAGCATTTT.

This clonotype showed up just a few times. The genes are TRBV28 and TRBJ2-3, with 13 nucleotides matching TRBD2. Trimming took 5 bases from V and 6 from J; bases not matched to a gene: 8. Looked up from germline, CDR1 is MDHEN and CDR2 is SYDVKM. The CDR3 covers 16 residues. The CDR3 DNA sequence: TGTGCCAGCAGTCGGACTAGCGGGAGTAAGGCGGATACGCAGTATTTT. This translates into CASSRTSGSKADTQYF.

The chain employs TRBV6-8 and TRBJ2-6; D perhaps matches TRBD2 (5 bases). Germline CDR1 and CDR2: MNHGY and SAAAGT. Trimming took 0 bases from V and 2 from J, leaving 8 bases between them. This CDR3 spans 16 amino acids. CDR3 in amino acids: CASSYSNGAGANVLTF. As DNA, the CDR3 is TGTGCCAGCAGTTACTCGAACGGGGCTGGGGCCAACGTCCTGACTTTC.

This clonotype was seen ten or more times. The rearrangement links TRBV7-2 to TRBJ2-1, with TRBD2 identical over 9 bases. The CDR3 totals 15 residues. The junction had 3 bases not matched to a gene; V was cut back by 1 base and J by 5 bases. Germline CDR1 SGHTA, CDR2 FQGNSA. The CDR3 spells CASSLELAGHNEQFF. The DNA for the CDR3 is TGTGCCAGCAGCTTAGAACTAGCGGGCCACAATGAGCAGTTCTTC.

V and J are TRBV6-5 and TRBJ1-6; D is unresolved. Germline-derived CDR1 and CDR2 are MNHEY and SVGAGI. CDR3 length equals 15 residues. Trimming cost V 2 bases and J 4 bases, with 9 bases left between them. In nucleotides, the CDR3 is TGTGCCAGCAGTTACATTCGGTCGTATAATTCACCCCTCCACTTT. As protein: CASSYIRSYNSPLHF.